This T cell receptor (beta chain) was recovered during a study of T cells in Graves' hyperthyroidism and ophthalmopathy. General study results and limits: Median prediction lead before ophthalmopathy onset was six to eight months with the model. A 13 V-J model separated ophthalmopathy from stable hyperthyroidism.

This clonotype was seen ten or more times. Its antigen remains unknown. TCR beta CDR3 sequences were amplified from RNA transcripts. The TCR CDR3 first-round RT-PCR relied on the HTBI primer set. TCRdb re-called the multiplex PCR reads with MiXCR, one entry per CDR3 protein. The table shows 400,000 to 550,000 distinct CDR3 sequences, with roughly 14% occurring only once. Clinicians diagnosed patients from clinical symptoms, serum thyroxine and TRAb, thyroid ultrasound and orbital computed tomography. Sequences were obtained from blood. The clonotype comes from a woman aged 18-29 years with Graves' hyperthyroidism.

The CDR3 DNA reads as TGTGCCAGCAGCTTAGAGGGGACTCGTGTCTATGGCTACACCTTC. Translation gives CASSLEGTRVYGYTF. The chain has TRBV7-3 and TRBJ1-2; D is possibly TRBD1 (5 bases). V gave up 2 bases and J gave up 4 bases, with 14 bases separating them. The germline V gene encodes CDR1 SGHTA and CDR2 FQGTGA. This CDR3 spans 15 amino acids. The entire variable domain, with the rest obtained from reference TRBV7-3 and TRBJ1-2, is as follows: GAGVSQTPSNKVTEKGKYVELRCDPISGHTALYWYRQSLGQGPEFLIYFQGTGAADDSGLPNDRFFAVRPEGSVSTLKIQRTERGDSAVYLCASSLEGTRVYGYTFGSGTRLTVV.